This is a list of T cell receptor beta chains from one sample in a study of cytomegalovirus exposure and HLA in healthy donors. Sequenced by immunoSEQ multiplex PCR; TCRdb stores in-frame clones only, minus some. Of about 89,000 clones listed, about 89% are singletons. The sequencing input was PBMCs. The receptors shown here come from a man aged 25-45 years in good health and CMV-seropositive. Both conserved end residues are part of each CDR3. A D gene is named only where the DNA matches it firmly. The size entry is marked missing in some rows and otherwise reads once, few, many or a size class.

V	length	D	size	J	CDR3	DNA
TRBV4-1	15	-	-	TRBJ1-2	CASSLRQSSNYGYTF	TGCGCCAGCAGCCTCAGACAGTCCTCTAACTATGGCTACACCTTC
TRBV27	15	TRBD1	once	TRBJ1-4	CASSLFTGGNEKLFF	TGTGCCAGCAGTTTATTTACAGGGGGCAATGAAAAACTGTTTTTT
TRBV30	15	TRBD1	-	TRBJ1-1	CAWRVQRGQRTEAFF	TGTGCCTGGAGAGTTCAAAGGGGGCAGCGCACTGAAGCTTTCTTT
TRBV15	15	-	-	TRBJ1-1	CATSSPEALNTEAFF	TGTGCCACCAGCTCCCCCGAAGCTTTGAACACTGAAGCTTTCTTT
TRBV4-1	17	TRBD2	-	TRBJ2-1	CASSQESGTRFYNEQFF	TGCGCCAGCAGCCAAGAGTCGGGGACTAGGTTTTACAATGAGCAGTTCTTC
TRBV10-1	13	-	once	TRBJ2-7	CASSGGTGGEQYF	TGCGCCAGCTCTGGGGGCACGGGGGGAGAGCAGTACTTC
TRBV11-2	16	TRBD2	-	TRBJ2-5	CASTKGLAGFRETQYF	TGTGCCAGCACCAAGGGACTAGCGGGATTCCGGGAGACCCAGTACTTC
TRBV5-1	16	TRBD2	-	TRBJ2-7	CASSWGTSGGEDEQYF	TGCGCCAGCAGCTGGGGGACTAGCGGGGGAGAGGACGAGCAGTACTTC
TRBV15	13	-	-	TRBJ1-3	CATSRDLGEAIYF	TGTGCCACCAGCAGAGATCTCGGAGAGGCCATATATTTT
TRBV7-3	15	TRBD2	few	TRBJ2-1	CASSLTLAGVSEQFF	TGTGCCAGCAGCTTAACACTAGCGGGAGTTAGTGAGCAGTTCTTC
TRBV4-1	16	TRBD2	-	TRBJ2-1	CASSPERGASYNEQFF	TGCGCCAGCAGCCCAGAGCGGGGGGCCTCCTACAATGAGCAGTTCTTC
TRBV10-3	15	-	-	TRBJ2-2	CAISDLGGLAGELFF	TGTGCCATCAGCGACCTTGGGGGGTTGGCCGGGGAGCTGTTTTTT
TRBV2	13	-	-	TRBJ1-2	CASILGEWDGYTF	TGTGCCAGCATCCTCGGAGAGTGGGATGGCTACACCTTC
TRBV28	12	-	-	TRBJ1-5	CASRGGVQPQHF	TGTGCCAGCCGGGGGGGGGTTCAGCCCCAGCATTTT
TRBV28	14	TRBD1	once	TRBJ2-7	CAISAGGGSYEQYF	TGTGCCATCTCGGCAGGGGGCGGCTCCTACGAGCAGTACTTC
TRBV6-1	15	TRBD1	-	TRBJ1-2	CASNLMKGAKYGYTF	TGTGCCAGCAACCTGATGAAGGGGGCAAAGTATGGCTACACCTTC
TRBV9	16	TRBD2	-	TRBJ2-1	CASSATSGVNYNEQFF	TGTGCCAGCAGCGCGACTAGCGGGGTTAACTACAATGAGCAGTTCTTC
TRBV30	12	-	-	TRBJ2-3	CAWTYSTDTQYF	TGTGCCTGGACCTACAGCACAGATACGCAGTATTTT
TRBV5-1	14	-	few	TRBJ1-2	CASSPGQTYYGYTF	TGCGCCAGCAGCCCGGGACAAACTTACTATGGCTACACCTTC